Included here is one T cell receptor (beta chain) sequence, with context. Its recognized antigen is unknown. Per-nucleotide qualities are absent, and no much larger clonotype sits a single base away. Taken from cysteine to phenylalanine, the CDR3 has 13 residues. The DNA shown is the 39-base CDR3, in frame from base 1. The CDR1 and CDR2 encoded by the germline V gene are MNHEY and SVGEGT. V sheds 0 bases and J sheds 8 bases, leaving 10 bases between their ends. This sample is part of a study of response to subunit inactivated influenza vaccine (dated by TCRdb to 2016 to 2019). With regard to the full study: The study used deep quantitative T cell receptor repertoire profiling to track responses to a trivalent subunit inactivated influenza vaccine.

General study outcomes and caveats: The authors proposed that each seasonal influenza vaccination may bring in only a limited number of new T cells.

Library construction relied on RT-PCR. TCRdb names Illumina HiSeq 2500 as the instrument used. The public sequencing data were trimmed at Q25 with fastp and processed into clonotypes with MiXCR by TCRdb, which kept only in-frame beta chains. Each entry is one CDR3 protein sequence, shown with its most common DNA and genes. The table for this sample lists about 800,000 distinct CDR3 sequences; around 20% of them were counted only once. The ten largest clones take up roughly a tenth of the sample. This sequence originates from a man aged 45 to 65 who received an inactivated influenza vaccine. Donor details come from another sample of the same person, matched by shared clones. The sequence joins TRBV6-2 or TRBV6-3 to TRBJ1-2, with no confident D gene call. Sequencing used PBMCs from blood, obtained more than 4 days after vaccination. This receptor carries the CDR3 CASSYSKFRGYTF. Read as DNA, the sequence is TGTGCCAGCAGTTACTCGAAGTTTAGGGGCTACACCTTC.